One sample yielded the 14 T cell receptor beta chains listed below, sequenced in a study of OX40 agonist ivuxolimab in advanced cancers. Method: immunoSEQ multiplex PCR; TCRdb's copy keeps in-frame clones and lacks some. The table includes 75,000 to 100,000 clones, roughly 90% detected once. This specimen consisted of CD4+ or CD8+ T cells sorted from blood, obtained in a trial of the OX40 agonist ivuxolimab. The receptors shown here come from an adult with an advanced solid tumor such as melanoma, head and neck, liver or kidney cancer.

The chain recombines TRBV5-8 with TRBJ2-7; 10 bases map to TRBD2. CDR1 is SGHTS, CDR2 YDEGEE, per germline. Germline trimming cut 0 bases from V and 5 bases from J; bases unmatched to any gene: 17. This CDR3 has 19 residues. Written as DNA, the CDR3 is TGTGCCAGCAGCTTGGAAGAGACGATAGTAGCGGGGGGCAAGGACGAGCAGTACTTC. Amino acid sequence: CASSLEETIVAGGKDEQYF.

The rearrangement uses TRBV6-6 and TRBJ2-7; D remains unclear. V was trimmed by 6 bases and J by 2 bases, leaving 11 bases between them. Germline lookup yields CDR1 MNHNY and CDR2 SVGAGI (reference sequence). This CDR3 has 13 residues. The CDR3 DNA is TGTGCCAGCAGCCACAGCGTTACCTACGAGCAGTACTTC. It specifies CASSHSVTYEQYF.

The chain carries TRBV7-8 and TRBJ1-4; a weak D match, TRBD1 (5 bases). The CDR3 consists of 17 residues. The germline V gene has CDR1 SGHVS and CDR2 FQNEAQ. The ends were cut back, 5 bases at V and 5 bases at J, with 21 bases in the middle. CDR3 amino acids: CASSTYARETVNEKLFF. CDR3 sequence (DNA): TGTGCCAGCAGCACCTACGCTAGGGAGACAGTCAATGAAAAACTGTTTTTT.

This chain connects TRBV9 to TRBJ2-1, with 7 bases fitting TRBD1. Germline V lookup: CDR1 SGDLS, CDR2 YYNGEE. The CDR3 has 15 amino acids. Losses at the gene ends were 2 bases for V and 0 bases for J; bases not matched to a gene: 2. CDR3 coding DNA: TGTGCCAGCAGCGTGGGACAGAGCTCCTACAATGAGCAGTTCTTC. Its protein product is CASSVGQSSYNEQFF.

The chain is built from TRBV4-1 and TRBJ2-1, with 7 bases aligning to TRBD2. Germline values: CDR1 MGHRA, CDR2 YSYEKL. V shed 0 bases and J 8 bases; nucleotides not matched to a gene: 7. The CDR3 extends over 15 amino acids. This chain's CDR3 is CASSQDGREAYEQFF. The DNA for the CDR3 is TGCGCCAGCAGCCAAGACGGACGGGAGGCGTATGAGCAGTTCTTC.

The V and J genes are TRBV7-3 and TRBJ2-2, with TRBD2 as a possible D gene (6 bases). The V and J ends lost 3 bases and 4 bases respectively, with 9 bases between them. The CDR3 totals 14 residues. CDR1 is SGHTA, CDR2 FQGTGA, per germline. Here the CDR3 DNA reads TGTGCCAGCAGCTTGACGGGAGCCACCGGGGAGCTGTTTTTT. Its protein is CASSLTGATGELFF.

The chain uses TRBV5-4 and TRBJ1-3; 7 bases map to TRBD1. Germline CDR1 reads SGHNT; CDR2 reads YYREEE (reference sequence). CDR3 length: 12 amino acids. V gave up 4 bases and J gave up 8 bases; unmatched junction bases: 3. This CDR3 is CASSRQGDTIYF. The CDR3 DNA reads TGTGCCAGCAGCCGACAGGGAGACACCATATATTTT.

This rearrangement joins TRBV27 to TRBJ1-5; 8 nucleotides match TRBD1. CDR1 is MNHEY, CDR2 SMNVEV, per germline (reference sequence). The CDR3 has 18 amino acids. J gave up 3 bases and V 10 bases, and 20 bases lay outside the gene matches. In DNA form, the CDR3 reads TGTGCCACAAGACCTCTTAGCAGGGGGCTGAGTGCCAATCAGCCCCAGCATTTT. As protein: CATRPLSRGLSANQPQHF.

The gene calls are TRBV5-1 and TRBJ1-2; no clear D gene. Germline V gives CDR1 SGHRS, CDR2 YFSETQ. Trimming shortened V by 1 base and J by 1 base, and 11 bases separated the two germline ends. The CDR3 runs 15 residues. The CDR3 nucleotides read TGCGCCAGCAGCTTGAGCGGGGTTGGTAACTATGGCTACACCTTC. Translation gives CASSLSGVGNYGYTF.

The rearrangement uses TRBV27 and TRBJ2-5, with 11 bases that match TRBD1. Germline values: CDR1 MNHEY, CDR2 SMNVEV (reference sequence). This CDR3 has 15 amino acids. V dropped 8 bases and J dropped 3; count of bases not matched to a gene: 8. CDR3 in DNA: TGTGCCAGCGGACTCCCGGGACAGGGGGAAGAGACCCAGTACTTC. Protein: CASGLPGQGEETQYF.

This sequence joins TRBV14 and TRBJ1-6, with a weak D call TRBD1 (5 bases). The CDR3 extends over 15 amino acids. Trimming pared 1 base from V and 10 bases from J, leaving 14 bases between. Germline V gene lookup returns CDR1 SGHDN and CDR2 FVKESK. CDR3 sequence (DNA): TGTGCCAGCAGCCAAGGAAGTCCAGGGAGGTCACCCCTCCACTTT. Translating it yields CASSQGSPGRSPLHF.

About this clone itself: At the DNA level, this CDR3 is encoded by other sequences in the same sample as well. Here the CDR3 reads CASSLGLGPLHF. In DNA form, the CDR3 reads TGTGCCAGCAGCTTAGGTTTGGGACCTCTCCACTTT. The rearrangement links TRBV13 to TRBJ1-6, with a possible D match to TRBD1 (5 bases). Trimming took off 0 bases at V and 16 bases at J, with 10 bases between the two ends. CDR3 length equals 12 residues. Looked up from germline, CDR1 is PRHDT and CDR2 is FYEKMQ (reference sequence).

The genes are TRBV7-8 and TRBJ1-2; D uncertain. The CDR3 runs to 12 residues. Germline assignment: CDR1 SGHVS and CDR2 FQNEAQ. V was cut by 5 bases and J by 2 bases, with 6 bases left in between. CDR3 loop: CASSPGNYGYTF. The CDR3 bases are TGTGCCAGCAGCCCTGGGAACTATGGCTACACCTTC.

V usage is TRBV14 and J usage is TRBJ2-1; D uncertain. Germline CDR1 SGHDN, CDR2 FVKESK. V shed 4 bases and J shed 8 bases, with 9 bases lying between them. The CDR3 extends over 12 amino acids. The CDR3 coding sequence is TGTGCCAGCAGCCTAGCAAGCGATGAGCAGTTCTTC. Translation gives CASSLASDEQFF.